This T cell receptor (beta chain) was captured in a study of beta chain features in type 1 diabetes. Germline CDR1 SNHLY, CDR2 FYNNEI. The germline V and J ends were trimmed by 11 bases and 1 base, with 14 bases remaining between them. The CDR3 runs 13 residues. On this clone itself: Its antigen is unidentified.

Expressed TCRB transcripts were sequenced because the isolated RNA had all been reverse transcribed beforehand. Clones were sequenced by immunoSEQ multiplex PCR, and TCRdb holds only the in-frame ones, with some missing. The table lists approximately 170,000 clones, less than 9.5% of them singletons. Study-wide results and limits: Any PCR bias toward short templates would affect both groups alike. The naive, central memory and Treg TCRB repertoires of patients appeared to be more similar to one another than those of healthy donors. Shortening of TCRB CDR3s, moderate but significant, appeared in all four CD4+ subsets of Type 1 diabetes patients.

The rearrangement links TRBV2 to TRBJ2-5; tentatively, D is TRBD1 (6 bases). The source material was central memory CD4+ T cells from blood. The TCR sequence derives from a woman aged 18-35 years in good health. CDR3 loop: CASFRQAQETQYF. The CDR3 DNA follows: TGTGCCTCCTTCCGACAGGCCCAAGAGACCCAGTACTTC.